Sequencing of this T cell receptor beta chain was carried out in a study of CD8 T cells in ankylosing spondylitis. TCRdb itself ran the 5' RACE reads through MiXCR, one entry per CDR3 protein. The sample has around 300,000 distinct CDR3 sequences, about a fifth seen once. V was clipped by 3 bases and J by 2 bases, with 14 bases between them. The germline V gene encodes CDR1 SGHKS and CDR2 YYEKEE (reference sequence). The CDR3 has 16 residues. The TCR originated in a female donor with ankylosing spondylitis or in good health (not recorded which). Sequences were obtained from blood, either unsorted or a sorted T cell fraction (not recorded which). This chain connects TRBV5-5 to TRBJ1-4, with a tentative D call TRBD1 (6 bases). As DNA, the CDR3 is TGTGCCAGCAGCTCCGGGGGGGCTTGGACTAATGAAAAACTGTTTTTT. This encodes CASSSGGAWTNEKLFF.